The clone carrying this T cell receptor beta chain was counted a single time. The data originate from a study of blood T cell repertoires in COVID-19. Study context: In each case, the material was cDNA or gDNA derived from T cells, B-cell-depleted T cells, or PBMCs.

The table came from immunoSEQ multiplex PCR; TCRdb's copy has only in-frame clones and leaves some out. The sample lists approximately 100,000 clones, about four fifths occurring once. V trimming: 5 bases; J trimming: 8 bases; junction bases outside the gene matches: 8. The CDR3 runs 13 residues. Germline CDR1 reads SGHAT; CDR2 reads FQNNGV. Sequencing input: peripheral blood. The V and J genes are TRBV11-2 and TRBJ1-2, with 7 bases matching TRBD1. The sequence was collected from a woman aged 80 or older with active or convalescent COVID-19. CDR3 sequence (DNA): TGTGCCAGCAGCCAACAACAGGGGCGCGGCTACACCTTC. Its translation: CASSQQQGRGYTF.